The T cell receptor beta chain described here comes from a study of blood T cell repertoires in COVID-19. The wider study: PBMCs, B-cell-depleted T cells, or T cells provided the cDNA or gDNA that made up the material.

The CDR3 runs 19 residues. The junction had 10 bases not matched to a gene; V was cut back by 3 bases and J by 0 bases. The germline V gene encodes CDR1 SGHDN and CDR2 FVKESK. Profiled with immunoSEQ multiplex PCR; TCRdb holds only in-frame clones, not every one. Among just under 150,000 clones listed, around four fifths were seen once. Sequenced: peripheral blood. The clonotype comes from a human donor in a cohort sampled during active COVID-19. V is TRBV14 and J is TRBJ2-3, with TRBD2 matching 12 bases. CDR3 DNA sequence: TGTGCCAGCAGCCATCCCAGACTAGCGGGGGACATAAGCACAGATACGCAGTATTTT. Residues: CASSHPRLAGDISTDTQYF.